One and the same sample provided the 16 T cell receptor beta chains below, sequenced in a study of blood T cell repertoires in COVID-19. The data were produced by immunoSEQ multiplex PCR, yet TCRdb's version contains in-frame clones alone and is incomplete. The sample yields 250,000 to 300,000 clones, roughly 89% seen once. Sequencing was done on a sample of peripheral blood. The origin of the receptors is a woman aged 40 to 50 who had recovered from COVID-19.

About this clone itself: Other DNA sequences of this sample code for an identical CDR3. This rearrangement joins TRBV5-6 to TRBJ2-2; no clear D. The CDR3 spans 12 residues. Germline assignment: CDR1 SGHDT and CDR2 YYEEEE. Between the trimmed V and J ends, which lost 4 bases and 2 bases, there was a span of 3 bases. The CDR3 protein is CASSLNTGELFF. In nucleotides, the CDR3 is TGTGCCAGCAGCCTCAACACCGGGGAGCTGTTTTTT.

The chain combines TRBV7-8 with TRBJ2-7, with TRBD1 matching over 7 bases. Per germline, CDR1 SGHVS and CDR2 FQNEAQ. The CDR3 runs 13 residues. With 2 bases clipped from V and 5 bases from J, the junction kept 3 bases outside the gene matches. CDR3 sequence: CASSLNRGNEQYF. DNA for the CDR3: TGTGCCAGCAGCTTAAACAGGGGCAACGAGCAGTACTTC.

This clone has only one observation. The V gene is TRBV9, the J gene TRBJ2-3; 9 bases align to TRBD1. CDR3 size: 17 residues. From germline, CDR1 is SGDLS and CDR2 YYNGEE. V trimming: 0 bases; J trimming: 1 base; junction bases outside the gene matches: 6. DNA of the CDR3: TGTGCCAGCAGCGTAGGGGACGGACAGGGGCGCACAGATACGCAGTATTTT. It yields the protein CASSVGDGQGRTDTQYF.

This chain links TRBV6-5 with TRBJ2-5, with D possibly TRBD2 on 6 matching bases. The V end lost 6 bases, the J end lost 5 bases, and 13 bases lay between the germline ends. The CDR3 is made up of 13 amino acids. CDR1 is MNHEY, CDR2 SVGAGI, per germline. The CDR3 reads CASSLTGRETQYF. CDR3 coding DNA: TGTGCCAGCAGCCTAACTGGGAGGGAGACCCAGTACTTC.

The chain links TRBV19 to TRBJ2-1; 8 bases are shared with TRBD2. Per germline, CDR1 LNHDA and CDR2 SQIVND (reference sequence). The CDR3 has 17 residues. After removal of 4 bases from V and 6 bases from J, the junction contained 14 bases not matched to a gene. The CDR3 nucleotides are TGTGCCAGTAGTAAAAACTCCGGGACTAGGTTTCCCAATGAGCAGTTCTTC. It translates to CASSKNSGTRFPNEQFF.

The rearrangement links TRBV11-2 to TRBJ2-7, with 7 bases lining up with TRBD2. Germline V CDR1 and CDR2: SGHAT, FQNNGV. The J segment lost 5 bases and the V segment lost 5 bases, leaving 9 bases of the junction unmatched. The CDR3 runs 14 residues. The CDR3 loop reads CASSPWTGRNEQYF. The DNA of the CDR3 is TGTGCCAGCAGCCCTTGGACCGGGAGGAACGAGCAGTACTTC.

V usage is TRBV5-6 and J usage is TRBJ2-1; 8 nucleotides line up with TRBD2. The V segment lost 4 bases and the J segment 0 bases; nucleotides outside the gene matches: 3. Germline V CDR1 and CDR2: SGHDT, YYEEEE. CDR3 length: 15 residues. CDR3 sequence: CASSLGTSSYNEQFF. The CDR3 bases are TGTGCCAGCAGCCTCGGGACTAGCTCCTACAATGAGCAGTTCTTC.

The rearrangement uses TRBV6-2 or TRBV6-3 and TRBJ1-1; 10 bases align to TRBD1. The trim removed 5 bases at V and 3 bases at J, leaving 9 bases unmatched. This CDR3 is built from 16 residues. Germline V gene sequence: CDR1 MNHEY, CDR2 SVGEGT. In nucleotides, the CDR3 is TGTGCCAGCAGTCGCCACCCCGGACAGGGGGACACTGAAGCTTTCTTT. This translates into CASSRHPGQGDTEAFF.

The V gene is TRBV2, the J gene TRBJ2-3; D is perhaps TRBD2 (6 bases). Germline V CDR1 and CDR2: SNHLY, FYNNEI. Trimming removed 10 bases from V and 0 bases from J, with 14 bases in between. This CDR3 has 14 amino acids. The CDR3, as DNA: TGTGCCACTTTAGCGGACCTGAGCACAGATACGCAGTATTTT. Its protein product is CATLADLSTDTQYF. The full variable domain, in which reference TRBV2 and TRBJ2-3 provide the parts outside the CDR3, is EPEVTQTPSHQVTQMGQEVILRCVPISNHLYFYWYRQILGQKVEFLVSFYNNEISEKSEIFDDQFSVERPDGSNFTLKIRSTKLEDSAMYFCATLADLSTDTQYFGPGTRLTVL.

J is TRBJ2-7 and V is TRBV27; 10 bases are shared with TRBD2. Germline CDR1 MNHEY, CDR2 SMNVEV (reference sequence). V shed 5 bases and J 5 bases; nucleotides not matched to a gene: 18. The CDR3 length is 18 residues. The CDR3 coding sequence is TGTGCCAGCAGTCCCCCACAAAGGGACGGGCTAGCGGGAGACGAGCAGTACTTC. Translation: CASSPPQRDGLAGDEQYF.

This chain connects TRBV7-6 to TRBJ2-2; 8 positions agree with TRBD1. The germline CDR1 and CDR2 sequences are SGHVS and FNYEAQ. The CDR3 extends over 15 amino acids. The V segment lost 5 bases and the J segment 7 bases; nucleotides outside the gene matches: 9. The CDR3 nucleotides read TGTGCCAGCAGCGCACTGACAGGGGCGGGCGGGGAGCTGTTTTTT. It encodes CASSALTGAGGELFF.

DNA for the CDR3: TGTGCCACCAGTGACAATAGCGGGATAATCGGGAATGAGCAGTTCTTC. This gives the protein CATSDNSGIIGNEQFF. The chain recombines TRBV24-1 with TRBJ2-1; TRBD2 matches at 8 bases. From germline, CDR1 is KGHDR and CDR2 SFDVKD. The V and J ends lost 4 bases and 7 bases, in that order; junction bases with no gene match: 11. The CDR3 extends over 16 amino acids.

The rearrangement links TRBV11-2 to TRBJ2-7, with 7 bases lining up with TRBD1. The V and J ends lost 4 bases and 6 bases, in that order; junction bases with no gene match: 6. Germline CDR1 and CDR2: SGHAT and FQNNGV. The CDR3 is 13 amino acids. CDR3 DNA sequence: TGTGCCAGCAGCTCCGGGACAGCCCTCGAGCAGTACTTC. It encodes CASSSGTALEQYF.

The rearrangement links TRBV2 to TRBJ1-4, with unresolved D. Trimming removed 3 bases from V and 7 bases from J, with 12 bases in between. Germline CDR1 SNHLY, CDR2 FYNNEI. The CDR3 is 14 residues long. The CDR3 coding sequence is TGTGCCAGCAGTGAGGGCGGGGAGATTGAAAAACTGTTTTTT. It translates to CASSEGGEIEKLFF.

This rearrangement joins TRBV24-1 to TRBJ1-2; D call uncertain. There are 15 residues in the CDR3. Germline CDR1 is KGHDR and CDR2 is SFDVKD. V was clipped by 1 base and J by 8 bases, with 16 bases between them. The CDR3 sequence: CATSDFGSEAGGYTF. The CDR3 DNA is TGTGCCACCAGTGATTTTGGCAGCGAGGCGGGAGGCTACACCTTC.

The rearrangement joins TRBV3-1 (or the pseudogene TRBV3-2) to TRBJ2-7; TRBD1 is a possible D gene (6 bases). Trimming removed 1 base at V and 5 bases at J, with 12 bases between. CDR1 and CDR2 from the germline V gene are LGHDT and YNNKEL (reference sequence). The length of the CDR3 is 14 residues. For the CDR3, the DNA is TGTGCCAGCAGCCAAGGAACAGGGAGCGACGAGCAGTACTTC. Translation gives CASSQGTGSDEQYF.